This T cell receptor (beta chain) was captured in a study of blood T cell repertoires in COVID-19. As for the study in general: Acute-phase and convalescent COVID-19 samples originated in the United States, Italy and Spain.

V was cut by 0 bases and J by 3 bases, with 8 bases left in between. The length of the CDR3 is 14 residues. Germline CDR1 is SEHNR and CDR2 is FQNEAQ (reference sequence). TCRdb's table, derived via immunoSEQ multiplex PCR, lists solely in-frame clones and lacks some. There are about 160,000 clones in the sample; roughly 83% occur only once, and 11% to 15% lies in the top ten. V usage is TRBV7-9 and J usage is TRBJ1-1; D not certain. The TCR sequence derives from a man younger than 30 with active or convalescent COVID-19. Input material: peripheral blood. The CDR3 spells CASSLATGYTEAFF. The CDR3 region has the DNA TGTGCCAGCAGCTTAGCGACCGGGTACACTGAAGCTTTCTTT.